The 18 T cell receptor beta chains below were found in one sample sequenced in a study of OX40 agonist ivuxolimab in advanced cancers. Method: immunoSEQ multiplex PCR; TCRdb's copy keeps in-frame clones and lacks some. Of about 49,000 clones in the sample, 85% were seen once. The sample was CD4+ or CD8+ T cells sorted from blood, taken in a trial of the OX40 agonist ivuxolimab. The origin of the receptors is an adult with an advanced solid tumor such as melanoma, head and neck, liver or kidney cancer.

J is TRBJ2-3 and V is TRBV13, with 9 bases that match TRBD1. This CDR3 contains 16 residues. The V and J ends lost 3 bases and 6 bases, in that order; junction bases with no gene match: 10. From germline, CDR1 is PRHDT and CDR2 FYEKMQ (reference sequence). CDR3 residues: CASSLSPGQGFDTQYF. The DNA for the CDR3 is TGTGCCAGCAGCTTGTCACCGGGACAGGGATTCGATACGCAGTATTTT.

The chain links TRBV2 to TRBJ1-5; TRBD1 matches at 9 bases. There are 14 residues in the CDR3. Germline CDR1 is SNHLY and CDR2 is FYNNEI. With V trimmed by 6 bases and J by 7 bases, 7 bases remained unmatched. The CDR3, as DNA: TGTGCCAGCAGAGTACAGGGGGCTGGCCAGCCCCAGCATTTT. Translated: CASRVQGAGQPQHF.

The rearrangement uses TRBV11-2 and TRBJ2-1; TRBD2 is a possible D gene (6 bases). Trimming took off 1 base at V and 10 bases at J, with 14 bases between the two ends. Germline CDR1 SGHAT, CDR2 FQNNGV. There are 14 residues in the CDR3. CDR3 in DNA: TGTGCCAGCAGCTTAGGAGGAGGGGATTGGGAGCAGTTCTTC. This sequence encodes CASSLGGGDWEQFF.

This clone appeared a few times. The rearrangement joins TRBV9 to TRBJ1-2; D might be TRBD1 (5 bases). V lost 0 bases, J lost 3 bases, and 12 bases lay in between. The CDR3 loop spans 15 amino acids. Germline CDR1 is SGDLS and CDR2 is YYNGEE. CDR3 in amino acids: CASSVEDSSDYGYTF. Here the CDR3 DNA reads TGTGCCAGCAGCGTAGAAGACAGTAGCGACTATGGCTACACCTTC.

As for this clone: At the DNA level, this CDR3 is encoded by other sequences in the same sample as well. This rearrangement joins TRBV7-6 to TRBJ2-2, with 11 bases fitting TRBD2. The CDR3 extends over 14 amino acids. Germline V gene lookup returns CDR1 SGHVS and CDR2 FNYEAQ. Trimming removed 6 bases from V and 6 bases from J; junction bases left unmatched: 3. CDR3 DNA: TGTGCCAGCAGTTTTAGCGGGGGGGCCGGGGAGCTGTTTTTT. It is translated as CASSFSGGAGELFF.

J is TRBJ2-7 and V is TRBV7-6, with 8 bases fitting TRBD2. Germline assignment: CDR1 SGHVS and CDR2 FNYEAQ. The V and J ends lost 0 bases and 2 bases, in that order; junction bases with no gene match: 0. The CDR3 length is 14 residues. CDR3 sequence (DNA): TGTGCCAGCAGCTTAGCGGGACTAGCCTACGAGCAGTACTTC. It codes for CASSLAGLAYEQYF.

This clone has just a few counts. In nucleotides, the CDR3 is TGTGCCAGCAGTGAAAAGGTTAATTCACCCCTCCACTTT. This codes for CASSEKVNSPLHF. This chain uses TRBV6-1 with TRBJ1-6; D is ambiguous. The CDR3 consists of 13 residues. CDR1 is MNHNS and CDR2 is SASEGT in the germline V gene. Trimming took off 2 bases at V and 6 bases at J, with 5 bases between the two ends.

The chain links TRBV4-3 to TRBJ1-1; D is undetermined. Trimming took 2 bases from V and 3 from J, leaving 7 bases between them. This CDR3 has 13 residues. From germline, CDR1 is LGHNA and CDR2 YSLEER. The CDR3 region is CASSQPAYTEAFF. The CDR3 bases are TGCGCCAGCAGCCAACCAGCCTACACTGAAGCTTTCTTT.

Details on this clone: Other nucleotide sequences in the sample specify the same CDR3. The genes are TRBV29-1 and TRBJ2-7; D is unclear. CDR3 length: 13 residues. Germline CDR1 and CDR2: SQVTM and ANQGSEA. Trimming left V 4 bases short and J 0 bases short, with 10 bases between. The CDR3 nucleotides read TGCAGCGTTGTTGGTGTCAGCTCCTACGAGCAGTACTTC. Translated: CSVVGVSSYEQYF.

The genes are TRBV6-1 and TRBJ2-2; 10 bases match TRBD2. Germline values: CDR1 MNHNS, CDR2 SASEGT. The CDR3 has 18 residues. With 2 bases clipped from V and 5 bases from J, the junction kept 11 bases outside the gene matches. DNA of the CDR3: TGTGCCAGCAGTGAACTAACACTGGGACTAGCGTATACCGGGGAGCTGTTTTTT. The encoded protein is CASSELTLGLAYTGELFF.

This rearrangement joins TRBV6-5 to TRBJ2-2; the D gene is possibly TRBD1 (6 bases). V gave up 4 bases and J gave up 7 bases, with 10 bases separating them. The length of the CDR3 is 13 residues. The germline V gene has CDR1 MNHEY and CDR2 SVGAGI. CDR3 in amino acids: CASSWKTGGELFF. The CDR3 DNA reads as TGTGCCAGCAGTTGGAAGACAGGCGGGGAGCTGTTTTTT.

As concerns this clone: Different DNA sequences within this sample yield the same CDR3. The CDR3 sequence: CASSLGREQYF. CDR3 nucleotide sequence: TGTGCCAGCAGCTTAGGAAGGGAGCAGTACTTC. The genes are TRBV7-9 and TRBJ2-7; D ambiguous. The V gene lost 1 base and the J gene lost 7 bases, with 5 bases spanning the gap. The germline V gene encodes CDR1 SEHNR and CDR2 FQNEAQ (reference sequence). The CDR3 loop spans 11 amino acids.

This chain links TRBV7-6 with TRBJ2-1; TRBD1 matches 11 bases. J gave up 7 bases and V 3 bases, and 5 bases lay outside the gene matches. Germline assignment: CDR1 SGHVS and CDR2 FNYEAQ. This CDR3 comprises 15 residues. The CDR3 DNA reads TGTGCCAGCAGCTTCGGGACAGGGGGGCCAAATGAGCAGTTCTTC. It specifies CASSFGTGGPNEQFF.

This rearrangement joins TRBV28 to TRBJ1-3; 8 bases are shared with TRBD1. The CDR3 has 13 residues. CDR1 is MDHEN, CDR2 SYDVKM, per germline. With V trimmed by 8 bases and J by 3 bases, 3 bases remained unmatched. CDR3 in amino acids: CASDRGRGNTIYF. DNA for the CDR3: TGTGCCAGCGACAGGGGTCGTGGAAACACCATATATTTT.

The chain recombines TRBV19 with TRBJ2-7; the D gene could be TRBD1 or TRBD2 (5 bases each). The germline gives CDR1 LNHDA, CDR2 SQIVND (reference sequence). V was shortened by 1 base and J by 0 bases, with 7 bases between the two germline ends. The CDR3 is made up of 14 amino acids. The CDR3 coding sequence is TGTGCCAGTAGTATAGGGGACGACTCCTACGAGCAGTACTTC. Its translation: CASSIGDDSYEQYF.

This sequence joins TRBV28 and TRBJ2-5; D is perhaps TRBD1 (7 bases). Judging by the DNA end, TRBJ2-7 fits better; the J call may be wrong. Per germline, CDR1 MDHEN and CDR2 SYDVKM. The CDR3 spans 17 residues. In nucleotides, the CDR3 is TGTGCCAGCAGCCTGTGGGGGGTGACAGGGACCATCTACGAGCAGTACTTC. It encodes CASSLWGVTGTIYEQYF.

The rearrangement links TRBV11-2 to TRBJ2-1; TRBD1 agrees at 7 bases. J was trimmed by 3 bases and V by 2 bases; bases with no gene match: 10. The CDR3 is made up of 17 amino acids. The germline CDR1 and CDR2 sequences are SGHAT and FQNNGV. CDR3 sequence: CASSLISARQGYNEQFF. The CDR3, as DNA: TGTGCCAGCAGCTTAATATCGGCGCGACAGGGCTACAATGAGCAGTTCTTC.

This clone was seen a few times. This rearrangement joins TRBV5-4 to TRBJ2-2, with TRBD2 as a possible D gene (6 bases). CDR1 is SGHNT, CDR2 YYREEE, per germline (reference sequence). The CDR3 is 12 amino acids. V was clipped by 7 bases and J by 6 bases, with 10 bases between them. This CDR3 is CASGGGAGELFF. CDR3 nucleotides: TGTGCCAGCGGTGGAGGGGCCGGGGAGCTGTTTTTT.